Here is one T cell receptor beta chain with its context. This sample stems from a study of CD8 T cells in Susac syndrome. The CDR3 runs 12 residues. V was pared by 3 bases and J by 4 bases, with 9 bases between. The germline CDR1 and CDR2 sequences are DFQATT and SNEGSKA (reference sequence). Reverse transcription of roughly 0.5 to 1 ug RNA used random hexamers. TCRdb re-analysed the immunoSEQ multiplex PCR reads in MiXCR, keeping a single row per CDR3 protein. This table holds about 120,000 distinct CDR3 sequences, 95% to 96% found once. Negative isolation yielded CD4+ and CD8+ T cells, and FACS enriched TEMRA cells.

This clonotype was sampled from a human donor with Susac syndrome. V and J are TRBV20-1 and TRBJ1-1; TRBD1 is a possible D gene (6 bases). Sequenced: CD4+ T cells from PBMCs. For the CDR3, the DNA is TGCAGTGCTAGTCAGGGGCTCACTGAAGCTTTCTTT. Its protein product is CSASQGLTEAFF.